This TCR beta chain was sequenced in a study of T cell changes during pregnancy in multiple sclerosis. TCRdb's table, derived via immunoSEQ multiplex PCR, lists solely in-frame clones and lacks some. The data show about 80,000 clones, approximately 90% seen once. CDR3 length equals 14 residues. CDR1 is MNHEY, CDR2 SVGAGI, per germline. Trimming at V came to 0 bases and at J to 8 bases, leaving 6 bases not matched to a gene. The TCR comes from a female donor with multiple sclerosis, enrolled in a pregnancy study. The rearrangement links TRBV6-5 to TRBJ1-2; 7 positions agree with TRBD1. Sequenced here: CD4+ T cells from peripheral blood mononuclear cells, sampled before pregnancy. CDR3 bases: TGTGCCAGCAGTTACTCGAGGGGGCGGAAGGGCTACACCTTC. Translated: CASSYSRGRKGYTF.